Listed here is a single T cell receptor (beta chain). This clone was observed a few times. What this receptor recognizes is not known. Within one base of it there is no much larger clone, and no base qualities were kept. This sample was included in a study of blood T cell repertoires in COVID-19 (dated by TCRdb to the early 2020s). With regard to the full study: The collaborator samples originated in the United States, Italy and Spain and spanned the acute and convalescent phases of COVID-19. HLA class I and class II types, where available, came from metadata supplied by the sample provider rather than from assay-based typing. The material from the prospective study consisted of cDNA or gDNA derived from T cells, B-cell-depleted T cells, or PBMCs. Sample metadata almost always included a de-identified subject ID, COVID-19 status, age in years and sex. Samples were obtained from the ongoing ImmuneRACE study (first 160 participants) and from 1,000 to 1,500 subjects provided by 6 global collaborators. The repertoires were released in a freely available public database meant as a resource for research on the immune response to SARS-CoV-2. The dataset comprised deeply sampled blood TCRbeta repertoires from subjects exposed to, actively infected with, or recovered from COVID-19.

Beyond this particular receptor, the publication reports: The quantity of clinical and demographic metadata differed by source and by participant and was supplied without curation.

TCRbeta CDR3 regions were amplified from genomic DNA by means of the immunoSEQ Assay, a bias-controlled multiplex PCR. On the authors' methods: The number of nucleated cells in each sample was estimated from the amplification of reference gene primers within the assay. To quantify the absolute abundance of each unique TCRbeta CDR3 rearrangement, sequence reads were collapsed and filtered. Productive Simpson clonality was computed per sample as the square root of Simpson's diversity index over productive rearrangements. In TCRdb, the immuneACCESS table is reduced to in-frame sequences with V and J assigned. These tables do not hold every clone; where another copy was compared, an unresolved V gene accounts for under half, and the others remain unexplained. That table furnishes V, J and clone size, whereas the DNA furnished D and trimming. This sample comprises fewer than 350,000 clones, 88% of them detected only once. Approximately 8.5% of the sample is in the top ten clones.

The cysteine opens and the phenylalanine closes a CDR3 of 13 amino acids. The entry retains the CDR3 DNA only, 39 bases that are in frame from base 1. Based on the germline V gene, the CDR1 and CDR2 sequences are SQVTM and ANQGSEA. The V end loses 5 bases and the J end loses 2 bases, and a stretch of 12 bases separates them. Whole blood was collected in K2EDTA tubes by collaborating institutions according to the institutions' own protocols. Collaborator samples were shipped for TCRbeta analysis as frozen whole blood, isolated PBMCs, or DNA extracted from either sample type. The rearranged segments are TRBV29-1 and TRBJ1-2; a tentative D match to TRBD1 spans 6 bases. The sequence came from a man aged 18 to 30 with active or convalescent COVID-19. Specimen: peripheral blood. The CDR3 in this case is CSVTRDTNYGYTF. The nucleotides are TGCAGCGTTACCCGGGACACCAACTATGGCTACACCTTC.